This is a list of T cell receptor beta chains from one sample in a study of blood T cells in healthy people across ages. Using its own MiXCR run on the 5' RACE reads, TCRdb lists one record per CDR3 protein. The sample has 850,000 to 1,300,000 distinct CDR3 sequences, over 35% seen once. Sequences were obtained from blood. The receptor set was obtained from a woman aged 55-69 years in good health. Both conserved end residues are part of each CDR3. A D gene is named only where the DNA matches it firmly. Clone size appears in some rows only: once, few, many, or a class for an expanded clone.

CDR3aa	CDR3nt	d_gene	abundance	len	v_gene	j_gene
CSVARTGGTEAFF	TGCAGCGTTGCACGGACAGGGGGGACTGAAGCTTTCTTT	TRBD1	NA	13	TRBV29-1	TRBJ1-1
CASRDPSVPPGTDTQYF	TGTGCCAGCAGGGACCCTAGCGTGCCCCCGGGCACAGATACGCAGTATTTT	NA	NA	17	TRBV2	TRBJ2-3
CTSSSNPESRDWGKEQFF	TGCACCAGCAGTTCCAACCCTGAATCCCGGGACTGGGGCAAGGAGCAGTTCTTC	NA	NA	18	TRBV27	TRBJ2-1
CATTSDRGRETQETQYF	TGTGCCACCACCTCGGACAGGGGGCGAGAGACCCAAGAGACCCAGTACTTC	TRBD1	few	17	TRBV24-1	TRBJ2-5
CASSLAGGGLSYEQYF	TGTGCCAGCAGCTTAGCGGGAGGCGGTCTCTCCTACGAGCAGTACTTC	NA	NA	16	TRBV7-6	TRBJ2-7
CASSLRRANEQFF	TGTGCCAGCAGCTTGAGGAGGGCCAATGAGCAGTTCTTC	NA	few	13	TRBV13	TRBJ2-1
CASSPSIQETQYF	TGTGCCAGCTCACCTTCGATCCAAGAGACCCAGTACTTC	NA	few	13	TRBV18	TRBJ2-5
CASSRTNSNQPQHF	TGTGCCAGCAGTAGGACAAATAGCAATCAGCCCCAGCATTTT	NA	NA	14	TRBV12-3/TRBV12-4	TRBJ1-5
CSAQGSKRYEQYF	TGCAGTGCCCAGGGTTCCAAGCGGTACGAGCAGTACTTC	NA	many	13	TRBV20-1	TRBJ2-7
CSPYVGVVRYF	TGCAGTCCGTACGTAGGGGTAGTTCGGTATTTT	NA	NA	11	TRBV20-1	TRBJ2-3
CASSLELASGHNEQFF	TGTGCCAGCAGTTTAGAGCTTGCTAGCGGCCACAATGAGCAGTTCTTC	TRBD2	NA	16	TRBV12-3/TRBV12-4	TRBJ2-1
CASSLTAGEADTQYF	TGTGCCAGCAGCTTGACAGCGGGAGAAGCAGATACGCAGTATTTT	TRBD2	NA	15	TRBV5-5	TRBJ2-3
CVSSLMGGPQETQYF	TGTGTCAGCAGCTTAATGGGCGGCCCCCAAGAGACCCAGTACTTC	NA	NA	15	TRBV11-2	TRBJ2-5
CSASPSQTNYGYTF	TGCAGTGCAAGTCCTAGCCAAACTAACTATGGCTACACCTTC	NA	NA	14	TRBV20-1	TRBJ1-2
CSVVGTGYPYEQYF	TGCAGCGTTGTCGGGACAGGCTACCCCTACGAGCAGTACTTC	TRBD1	NA	14	TRBV29-1	TRBJ2-7
CSGAVSYNEQFF	TGCAGCGGGGCCGTTAGTTACAATGAGCAGTTCTTC	NA	many	12	TRBV29-1	TRBJ2-1
CASSLWVSYEQYF	TGTGCCAGCAGCTTGTGGGTGTCCTACGAGCAGTACTTC	NA	NA	13	TRBV5-5	TRBJ2-7
CASRPGQGRTDTQYF	TGTGCCAGCAGGCCGGGACAGGGGCGCACAGATACGCAGTATTTT	TRBD1	NA	15	TRBV6-1	TRBJ2-3
CSATGGQGNTQYF	TGCAGCGCCACAGGAGGGCAGGGGAATACGCAGTATTTT	NA	NA	13	TRBV29-1	TRBJ2-3
CATSDSTSTDTQYF	TGTGCCACCAGTGATTCGACTAGCACAGATACGCAGTATTTT	NA	NA	14	TRBV24-1	TRBJ2-3
CASSGPTVNSPLHF	TGTGCCAGCAGTGGACCCACGGTTAATTCACCCCTCCACTTT	NA	few	14	TRBV27	TRBJ1-6
CASRGQMSTDTQYF	TGTGCCAGCAGGGGACAAATGAGCACAGATACGCAGTATTTT	NA	NA	14	TRBV12-3/TRBV12-4	TRBJ2-3
CATSLERGSYEQYF	TGTGCCACCAGTCTAGAGCGGGGCTCCTACGAGCAGTACTTC	TRBD2	few	14	TRBV15	TRBJ2-7
CASSFYRGTYEQYF	TGTGCCAGCAGCTTTTATCGCGGTACCTACGAGCAGTACTTC	NA	many	14	TRBV7-2	TRBJ2-7
CASSLAAGGTGELFF	TGCGCCAGCAGCTTGGCCGCGGGAGGTACCGGGGAGCTGTTTTTT	TRBD2	NA	15	TRBV5-1	TRBJ2-2
CASSSQGYIQYF	TGTGCCAGCAGTTCCCAGGGTTACATTCAGTACTTC	NA	few	12	TRBV27	TRBJ2-4
CAWSVNLVAEQYF	TGTGCCTGGAGTGTTAACCTAGTTGCCGAGCAGTACTTC	NA	NA	13	TRBV30	TRBJ2-7
CASSPITGTGNMETQYF	TGTGCCAGCAGCCCTATTACCGGGACAGGGAATATGGAGACCCAGTACTTC	TRBD1	NA	17	TRBV27	TRBJ2-5
CASSSGGLSGAYNEQFF	TGCGCCAGCAGCTCCGGGGGGCTGAGTGGGGCCTACAATGAGCAGTTCTTC	NA	NA	17	TRBV5-1	TRBJ2-1
CSVERLPRYNEQFF	TGCAGCGTTGAGAGGCTCCCTCGATATAATGAGCAGTTCTTC	NA	NA	14	TRBV29-1	TRBJ2-1
CASSAYRTPVDTEAFF	TGTGCCAGCAGCGCTTACAGGACGCCGGTGGACACTGAAGCTTTCTTT	NA	NA	16	TRBV27	TRBJ1-1
CSARAPTSRTQYF	TGCAGTGCTAGAGCACCCACTAGCCGCACGCAGTATTTT	NA	NA	13	TRBV20-1	TRBJ2-3
CASSPLTGNYGYTF	TGTGCCAGCAGCCCCCTCACAGGGAACTATGGCTACACCTTC	NA	NA	14	TRBV7-9	TRBJ1-2
CASSESSGTGYGYTF	TGCGCCAGCAGTGAGTCGTCCGGGACTGGCTATGGCTACACCTTC	NA	NA	15	TRBV10-2	TRBJ1-2
CASSSEEGRSYNEQFF	TGTGCCAGCAGTTCAGAGGAGGGCCGCTCCTACAATGAGCAGTTCTTC	NA	few	16	TRBV6-5	TRBJ2-1
CSARHRDGSYEQYF	TGCAGTGCTAGACACCGGGACGGCTCCTACGAGCAGTACTTC	NA	NA	14	TRBV20-1	TRBJ2-7
CASSEPNEQFF	TGTGCCAGCAGTGAGCCAAATGAGCAGTTCTTC	NA	many	11	TRBV2	TRBJ2-1
CASSYSSGVNNEQFF	TGTGCCAGCAGTTATTCTAGCGGGGTAAACAATGAGCAGTTCTTC	TRBD2	NA	15	TRBV27	TRBJ2-1
CASSLRLAQDTQYF	TGTGCCAGCAGCTTACGGCTAGCGCAAGATACGCAGTATTTT	NA	NA	14	TRBV11-2	TRBJ2-3
CATSDLTQQIRTPNTEAFF	TGTGCCACCAGTGATTTGACCCAACAGATTCGTACACCGAACACTGAAGCTTTCTTT	NA	NA	19	TRBV24-1	TRBJ1-1
CSVVQGEVVYEQYF	TGCAGCGTTGTACAGGGGGAGGTTGTGTACGAGCAGTACTTC	TRBD1	once	14	TRBV29-1	TRBJ2-7
CASTPTGGSYNEQFF	TGTGCCAGCACCCCAACAGGTGGCTCCTACAATGAGCAGTTCTTC	NA	NA	15	TRBV12-3/TRBV12-4	TRBJ2-1
CASSLATDSSTDTQYF	TGTGCCAGCAGCTTAGCGACAGATTCTAGCACAGATACGCAGTATTTT	NA	NA	16	TRBV11-2	TRBJ2-3
CAISIQGESGYTF	TGTGCCATCAGTATACAGGGGGAGAGTGGCTACACCTTC	TRBD1	NA	13	TRBV10-3	TRBJ1-2
CASSIRLEEQFF	TGTGCCAGCAGCATCCGACTGGAGGAGCAGTTCTTC	NA	NA	12	TRBV11-2	TRBJ2-1
CAWSSVGVFEQYF	TGTGCCTGGAGTTCGGTTGGGGTTTTCGAGCAGTACTTC	NA	NA	13	TRBV30	TRBJ2-7
CASSLLGTGNTEAFF	TGTGCCAGCAGCTTACTAGGGACAGGGAACACTGAAGCTTTCTTT	TRBD1	once	15	TRBV7-2	TRBJ1-1
CSARKAGDSPLHF	TGCAGTGCTAGAAAGGCAGGGGATTCACCCCTCCACTTT	NA	NA	13	TRBV20-1	TRBJ1-6
CSVERTQTYNEQFF	TGCAGCGTTGAGAGGACCCAGACCTACAATGAGCAGTTCTTC	NA	few	14	TRBV29-1	TRBJ2-1
CSVEIGTSSYEQYF	TGCAGCGTTGAAATAGGGACTAGCTCCTACGAGCAGTACTTC	TRBD2	NA	14	TRBV29-1	TRBJ2-7
CSVDTGDSYGYTF	TGCAGCGTAGATACAGGGGACAGCTATGGCTACACCTTC	TRBD1	NA	13	TRBV29-1	TRBJ1-2
CASSLASHQPQHF	TGTGCCAGCAGTTTGGCCAGCCATCAGCCCCAGCATTTT	NA	NA	13	TRBV12-3/TRBV12-4	TRBJ1-5
CSAAQLEAFF	TGCAGTGCTGCACAGCTTGAAGCTTTCTTT	NA	few	10	TRBV20-1	TRBJ1-1